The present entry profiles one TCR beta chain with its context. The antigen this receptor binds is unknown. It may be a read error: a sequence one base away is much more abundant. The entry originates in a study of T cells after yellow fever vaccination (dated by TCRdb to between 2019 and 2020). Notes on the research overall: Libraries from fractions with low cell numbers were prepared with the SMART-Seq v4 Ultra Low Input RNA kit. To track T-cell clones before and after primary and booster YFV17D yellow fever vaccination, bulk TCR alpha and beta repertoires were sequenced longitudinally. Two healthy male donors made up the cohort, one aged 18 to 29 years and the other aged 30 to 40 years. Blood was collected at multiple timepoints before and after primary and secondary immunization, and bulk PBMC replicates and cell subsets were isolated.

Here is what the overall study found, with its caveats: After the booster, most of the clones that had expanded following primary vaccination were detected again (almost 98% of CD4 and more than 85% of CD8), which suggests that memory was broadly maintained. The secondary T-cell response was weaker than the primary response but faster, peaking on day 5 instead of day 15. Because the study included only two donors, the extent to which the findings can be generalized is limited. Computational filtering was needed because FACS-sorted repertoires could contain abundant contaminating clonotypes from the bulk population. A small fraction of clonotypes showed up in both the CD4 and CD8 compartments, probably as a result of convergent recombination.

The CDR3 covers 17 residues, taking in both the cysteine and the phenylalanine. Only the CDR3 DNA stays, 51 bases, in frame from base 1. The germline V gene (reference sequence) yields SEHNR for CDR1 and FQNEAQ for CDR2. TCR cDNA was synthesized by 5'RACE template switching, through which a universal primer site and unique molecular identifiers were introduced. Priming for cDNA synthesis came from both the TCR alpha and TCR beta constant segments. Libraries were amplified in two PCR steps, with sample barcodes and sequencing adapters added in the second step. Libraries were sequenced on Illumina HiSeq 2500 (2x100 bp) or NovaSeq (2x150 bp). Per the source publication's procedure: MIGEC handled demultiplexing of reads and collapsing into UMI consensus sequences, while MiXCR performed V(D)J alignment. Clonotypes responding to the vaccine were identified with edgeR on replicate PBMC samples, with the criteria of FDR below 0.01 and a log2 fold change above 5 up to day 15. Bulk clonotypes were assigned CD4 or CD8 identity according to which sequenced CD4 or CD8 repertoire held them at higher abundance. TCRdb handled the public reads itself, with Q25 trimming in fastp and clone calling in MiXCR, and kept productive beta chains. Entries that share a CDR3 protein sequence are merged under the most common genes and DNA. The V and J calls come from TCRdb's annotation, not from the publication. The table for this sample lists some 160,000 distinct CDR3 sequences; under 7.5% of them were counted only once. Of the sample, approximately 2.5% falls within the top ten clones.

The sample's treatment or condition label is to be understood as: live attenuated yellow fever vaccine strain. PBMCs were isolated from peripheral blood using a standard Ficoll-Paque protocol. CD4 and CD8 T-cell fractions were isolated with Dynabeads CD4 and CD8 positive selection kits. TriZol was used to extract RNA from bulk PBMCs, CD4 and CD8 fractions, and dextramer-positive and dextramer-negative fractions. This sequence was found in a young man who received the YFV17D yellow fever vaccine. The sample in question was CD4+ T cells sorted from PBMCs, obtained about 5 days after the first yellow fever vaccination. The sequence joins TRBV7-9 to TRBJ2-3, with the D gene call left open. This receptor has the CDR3 CSSSLAEAAHSPDTQYF. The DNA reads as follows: TGTTCCAGCAGCTTAGCAGAGGCCGCCCACAGCCCAGATACGCAGTATTTT.